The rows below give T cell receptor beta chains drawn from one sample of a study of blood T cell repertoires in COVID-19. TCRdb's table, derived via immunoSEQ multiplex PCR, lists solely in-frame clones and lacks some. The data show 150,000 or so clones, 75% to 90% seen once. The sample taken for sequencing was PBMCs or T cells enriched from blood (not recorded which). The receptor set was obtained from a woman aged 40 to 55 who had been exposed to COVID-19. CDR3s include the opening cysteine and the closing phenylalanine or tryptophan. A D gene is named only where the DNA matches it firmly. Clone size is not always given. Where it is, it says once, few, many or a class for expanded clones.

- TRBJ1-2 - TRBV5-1 TGCGCCAGCAGCTTGAACAGCCATTCTAATACCTATGGCTACACCTTC CASSLNSHSNTYGYTF
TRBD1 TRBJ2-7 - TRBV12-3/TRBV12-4 TGTGCCAGCAGTACGACAGGGGCCTACGAGCAGTACTTC CASSTTGAYEQYF
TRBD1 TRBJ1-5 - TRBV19 TGTGCCAGTAGTAGGCTTCAGGGGGATCAGCCCCAGCATTTT CASSRLQGDQPQHF
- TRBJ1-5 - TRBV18 TGTGCCAGCTCACCCCGGACAGATAGCAATCAGCCCCAGCATTTT CASSPRTDSNQPQHF
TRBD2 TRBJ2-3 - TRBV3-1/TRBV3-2 TGTGCCAGCAGCCAAGTTCAAAGTCCACGACTAGCGGGAGAAATAACAGATACGCAGTATTTT CASSQVQSPRLAGEITDTQYF
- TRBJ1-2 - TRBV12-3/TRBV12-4 TGTGCCAGCCTCCGGGATTATGGCTACACCTTC CASLRDYGYTF
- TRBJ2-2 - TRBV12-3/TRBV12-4 TGTGCCAGCAGTTTAATACTCTCCGGGGAGCTGTTTTTT CASSLILSGELFF
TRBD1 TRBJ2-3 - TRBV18 TGTGCCAGCTCACTTTCAGGGGGCAGCACAGATACGCAGTATTTT CASSLSGGSTDTQYF
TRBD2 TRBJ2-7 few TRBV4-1 TGCGCCAGCCGGAGCCTTACTAGCGGGGAGGCCGAGCAGTACTTC CASRSLTSGEAEQYF
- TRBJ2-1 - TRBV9 TGTGCCAGCAGCGTGGGGGCAGGCGGGAGAGGCTTCAATGAGCAGTTCTTC CASSVGAGGRGFNEQFF
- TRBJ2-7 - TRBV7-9 TGTGCCAGCAGCGAACCTATGACGCGGGGTTTGATGGAGCAGTACTTC CASSEPMTRGLMEQYF
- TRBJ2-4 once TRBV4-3 TGCGCCAGCAGCCAAGAACTTAGGCGGGTAAACATTCAGTACTTC CASSQELRRVNIQYF
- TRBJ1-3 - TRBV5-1 TGCGCCAGCAGAAGGGACATTGGAAACACCATATATTTT CASRRDIGNTIYF
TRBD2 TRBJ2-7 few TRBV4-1 TGCGCCAGCAGCCAAGTGGGAGGGGTAGAGCAGTACTTC CASSQVGGVEQYF
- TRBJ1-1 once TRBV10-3 TGTGCCATCAGTGAGGCGGGGCAGGCTGAAGCTTTCTTT CAISEAGQAEAFF
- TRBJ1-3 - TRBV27 TGTGCCAGCAGTTCCGGGTGGTCAAACACCATATATTTT CASSSGWSNTIYF
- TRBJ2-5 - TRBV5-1 TGCGCCAGCAGCTTCGTAGGGCGGGGCGGGCCCGGGGAGACCCAGTACTTC CASSFVGRGGPGETQYF
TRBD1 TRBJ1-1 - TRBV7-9 TGTGCCAGCAGCCCCGACGTCGACAGGGGGGCTTTCTTT CASSPDVDRGAFF
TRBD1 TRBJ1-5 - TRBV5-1 TGCGCCAGCCGAACAGGGGAAAGTAGCAATCAGCCCCAGCATTTT CASRTGESSNQPQHF
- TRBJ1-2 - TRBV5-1 TGCGCCAGCAGCTTGGTAGAGGTCAAGAGCGGCTACACCTTC CASSLVEVKSGYTF
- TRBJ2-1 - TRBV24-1 TGTGCCACCAGTGGCCCGGGACTCACCCATGGGGATGAGCAGTTCTTC CATSGPGLTHGDEQFF
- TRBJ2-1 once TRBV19 TGTGCCAGTAGTCACGTGGGCAGGGTGGATGAGCAGTTCTTC CASSHVGRVDEQFF
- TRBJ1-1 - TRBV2 TGTGCCAGGCGCGATGGACAGACTGAAGCTTTCTTT CARRDGQTEAFF
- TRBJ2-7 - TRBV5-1 TGCGCCAGCAGCGCTAACAGGGTTCACGAGCAGTACTTC CASSANRVHEQYF
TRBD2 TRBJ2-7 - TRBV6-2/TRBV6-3 TGTGCCAGCAGCCAAACGGGGGGCGAGCAGTACTTC CASSQTGGEQYF
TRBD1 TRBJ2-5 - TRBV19 TGTGCCAGTAGTATGGGACAGCGAACCCAAGAGACCCAGTACTTC CASSMGQRTQETQYF
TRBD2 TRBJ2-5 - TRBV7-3 TGTGCCAGCAGCCCTGGGATGTCGGGAGGAGCCCAGTACTTC CASSPGMSGGAQYF
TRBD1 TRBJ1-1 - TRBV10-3 TGTGCCATCACCCCGGGACAGGGGAGCACTGAAGCTTTCTTT CAITPGQGSTEAFF
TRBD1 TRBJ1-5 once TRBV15 TGTGCCACCAGCAGACCACCGACAGGGGTTGGGAGCAATCAGCCCCAGCATTTT CATSRPPTGVGSNQPQHF
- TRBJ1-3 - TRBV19 TGTGCCAGTAGTGAGCGGTCTGGAAACACCATATATTTT CASSERSGNTIYF
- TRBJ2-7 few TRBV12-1 TGTGCCAGCAGCTTTGGTTGTAGGCTCGGCGTAGCGGGAGTATACGAGCAGTACTTC CASSFGCRLGVAGVYEQYF
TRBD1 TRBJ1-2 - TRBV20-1 TGCAGGGGGACAGGGGATGGCTACACCTTC CRGTGDGYTF
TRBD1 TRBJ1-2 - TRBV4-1 TGCGCCAGCAGCCAAGAAGGGGGACAGGGGACCGGCTACACCTTC CASSQEGGQGTGYTF
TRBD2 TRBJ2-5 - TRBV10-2 TGCGCCAGCAGCCAGCGACTAGCCGGGCAAGAGACCCAGTACTTC CASSQRLAGQETQYF
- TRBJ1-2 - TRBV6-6 TGTGCCAGCAGTTACCGTGGAGACAGCAACTATGGCTACACCTTC CASSYRGDSNYGYTF